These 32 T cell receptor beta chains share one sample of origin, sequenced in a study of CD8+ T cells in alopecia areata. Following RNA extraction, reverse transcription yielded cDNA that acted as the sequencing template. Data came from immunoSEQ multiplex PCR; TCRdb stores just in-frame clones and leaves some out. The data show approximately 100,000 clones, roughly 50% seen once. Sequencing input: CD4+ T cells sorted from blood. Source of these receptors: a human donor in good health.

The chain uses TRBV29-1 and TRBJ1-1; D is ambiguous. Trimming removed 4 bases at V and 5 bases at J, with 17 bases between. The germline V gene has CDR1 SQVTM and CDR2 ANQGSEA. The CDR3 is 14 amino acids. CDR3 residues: CSVAVGNWKTEAFF. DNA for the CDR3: TGCAGCGTTGCAGTGGGCAACTGGAAGACTGAAGCTTTCTTT. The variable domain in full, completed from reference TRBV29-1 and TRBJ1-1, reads SAVISQKPSRDICQRGTSLTIQCQVDSQVTMMFWYRQQPGQSLTLIATANQGSEATYESGFVIDKFPISRPNLTFSTLTVSNMSPEDSSIYLCSVAVGNWKTEAFFGQGTRLTVV.

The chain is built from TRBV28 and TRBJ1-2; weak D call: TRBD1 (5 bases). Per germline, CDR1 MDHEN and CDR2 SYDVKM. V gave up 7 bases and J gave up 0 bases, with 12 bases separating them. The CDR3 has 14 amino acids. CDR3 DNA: TGTGCCAGCATGGGGACGTACCCTAACTATGGCTACACCTTC. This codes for CASMGTYPNYGYTF.

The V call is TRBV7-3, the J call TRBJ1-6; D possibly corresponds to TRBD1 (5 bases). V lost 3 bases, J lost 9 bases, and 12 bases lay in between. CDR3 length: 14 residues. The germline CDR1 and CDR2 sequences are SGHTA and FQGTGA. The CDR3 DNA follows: TGTGCCAGCAGCTTCGGGCAGGGAGGTTCACCCCTCCACTTT. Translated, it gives CASSFGQGGSPLHF.

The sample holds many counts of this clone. The CDR3 is CASSIRAGLSYEQYF. CDR3 DNA: TGTGCCAGTAGTATTCGAGCGGGGCTCTCCTACGAGCAGTACTTC. The rearrangement uses TRBV19 and TRBJ2-7; 7 bases map to TRBD2. The J segment lost 0 bases and the V segment lost 3 bases, leaving 5 bases of the junction unmatched. Germline CDR1 reads LNHDA; CDR2 reads SQIVND (reference sequence). The CDR3 sequence is 15 residues long.

For the CDR3, the DNA is TGCAGCGTCCTCCCGAACCGACAGGGCGGGGGAGCTTTCTTT. Amino acids: CSVLPNRQGGGAFF. V and J are TRBV29-1 and TRBJ1-1, with 7 bases aligning to TRBD1. The CDR3 has 14 residues. The germline CDR1 and CDR2 sequences are SQVTM and ANQGSEA. Trimming took 6 bases from V and 10 from J; bases not matched to a gene: 17.

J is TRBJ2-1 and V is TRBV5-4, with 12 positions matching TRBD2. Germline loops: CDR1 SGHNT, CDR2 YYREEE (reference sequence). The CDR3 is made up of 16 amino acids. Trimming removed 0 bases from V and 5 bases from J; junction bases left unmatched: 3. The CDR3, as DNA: TGTGCCAGCAGCTTGGTGAGGACTAGCGGGGACAATGAGCAGTTCTTC. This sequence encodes CASSLVRTSGDNEQFF.

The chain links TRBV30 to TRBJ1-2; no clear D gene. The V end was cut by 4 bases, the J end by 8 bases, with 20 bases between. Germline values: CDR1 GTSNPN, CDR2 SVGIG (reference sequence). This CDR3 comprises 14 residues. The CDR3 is CAWMFGRGYVGYTF. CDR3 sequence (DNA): TGTGCCTGGATGTTCGGTCGGGGTTACGTAGGCTACACCTTC.

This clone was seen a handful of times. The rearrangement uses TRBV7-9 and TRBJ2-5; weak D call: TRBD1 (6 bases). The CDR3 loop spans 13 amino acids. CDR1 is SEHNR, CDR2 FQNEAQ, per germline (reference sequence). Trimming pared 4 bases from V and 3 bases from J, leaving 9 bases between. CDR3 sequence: CASSYHREETQYF. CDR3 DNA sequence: TGTGCCAGCAGCTACCACAGGGAAGAGACCCAGTACTTC.

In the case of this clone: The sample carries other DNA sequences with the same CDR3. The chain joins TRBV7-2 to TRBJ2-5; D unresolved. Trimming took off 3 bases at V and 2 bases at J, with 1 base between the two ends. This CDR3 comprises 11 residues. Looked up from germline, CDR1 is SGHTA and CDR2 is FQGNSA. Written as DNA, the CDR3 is TGTGCCAGCAGCTTTCAAGAGACCCAGTACTTC. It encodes CASSFQETQYF.

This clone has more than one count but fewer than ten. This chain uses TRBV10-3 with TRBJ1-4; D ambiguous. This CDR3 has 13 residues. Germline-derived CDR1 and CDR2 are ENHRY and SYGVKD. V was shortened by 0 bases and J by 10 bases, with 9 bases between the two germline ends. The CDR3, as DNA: TGTGCCATCAGTGAGTCGAACGACTTAAAACTGTTTTTT. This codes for CAISESNDLKLFF.

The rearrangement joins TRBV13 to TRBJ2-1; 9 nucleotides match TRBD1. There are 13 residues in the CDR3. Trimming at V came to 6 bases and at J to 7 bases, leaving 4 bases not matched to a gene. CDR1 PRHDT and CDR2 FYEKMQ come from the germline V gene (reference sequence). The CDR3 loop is CASRRTGENEQFF. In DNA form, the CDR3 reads TGTGCCAGCAGGCGGACAGGGGAAAATGAGCAGTTCTTC.

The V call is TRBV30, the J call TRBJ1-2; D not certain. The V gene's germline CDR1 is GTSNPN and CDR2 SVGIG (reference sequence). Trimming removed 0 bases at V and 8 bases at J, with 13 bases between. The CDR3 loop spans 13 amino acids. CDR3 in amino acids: CAWSVGGYQGYTF. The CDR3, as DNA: TGTGCCTGGAGTGTAGGAGGTTATCAGGGCTACACCTTC. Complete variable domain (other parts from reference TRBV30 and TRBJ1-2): SQTIHQWPATLVQPVGSPLSLECTVEGTSNPNLYWYRQAAGRGLQLLFYSVGIGQISSEVPQNLSASRPQDRQFILSSKKLLLSDSGFYLCAWSVGGYQGYTFGSGTRLTVV.

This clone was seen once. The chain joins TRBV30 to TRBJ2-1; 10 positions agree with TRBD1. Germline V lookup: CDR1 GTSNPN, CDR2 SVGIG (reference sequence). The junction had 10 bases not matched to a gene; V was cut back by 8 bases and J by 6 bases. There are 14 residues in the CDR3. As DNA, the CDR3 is TGTGCCGGGCTGGGGGACAGGGGAGTCAATGAGCAGTTCTTC. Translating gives CAGLGDRGVNEQFF.

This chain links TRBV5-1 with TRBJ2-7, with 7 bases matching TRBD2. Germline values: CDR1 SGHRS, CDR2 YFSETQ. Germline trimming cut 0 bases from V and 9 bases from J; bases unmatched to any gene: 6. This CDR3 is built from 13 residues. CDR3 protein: CASSLGAGESQYF. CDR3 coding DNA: TGCGCCAGCAGCTTGGGCGCGGGGGAGTCGCAGTACTTC.

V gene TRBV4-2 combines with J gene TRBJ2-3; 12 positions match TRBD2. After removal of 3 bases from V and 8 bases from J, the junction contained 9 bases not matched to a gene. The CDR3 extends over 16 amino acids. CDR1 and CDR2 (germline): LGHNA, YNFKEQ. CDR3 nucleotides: TGTGCCAGCAGCCATCGACTAGCGGGGGAGCCCGGTACGCAGTATTTT. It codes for CASSHRLAGEPGTQYF.

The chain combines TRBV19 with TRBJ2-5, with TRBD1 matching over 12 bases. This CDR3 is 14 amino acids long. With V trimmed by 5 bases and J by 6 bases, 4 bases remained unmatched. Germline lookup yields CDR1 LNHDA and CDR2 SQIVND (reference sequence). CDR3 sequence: CASSGTGGRKTQYF. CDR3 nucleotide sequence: TGTGCCAGTAGTGGGACAGGGGGCAGGAAGACCCAGTACTTC.

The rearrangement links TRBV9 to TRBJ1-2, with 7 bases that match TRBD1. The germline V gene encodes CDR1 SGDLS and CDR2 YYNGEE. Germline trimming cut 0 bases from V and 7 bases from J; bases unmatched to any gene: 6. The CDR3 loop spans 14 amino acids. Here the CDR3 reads CASSVARGGGGYTF. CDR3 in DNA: TGTGCCAGCAGCGTAGCTAGAGGGGGCGGTGGCTACACCTTC.

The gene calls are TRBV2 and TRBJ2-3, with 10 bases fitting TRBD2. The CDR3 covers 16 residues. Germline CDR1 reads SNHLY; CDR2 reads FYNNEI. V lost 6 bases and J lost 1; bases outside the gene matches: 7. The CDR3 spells CASSQERGGRTDTQYF. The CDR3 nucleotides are TGTGCCAGCAGCCAGGAGCGGGGGGGCCGCACAGATACGCAGTATTTT.

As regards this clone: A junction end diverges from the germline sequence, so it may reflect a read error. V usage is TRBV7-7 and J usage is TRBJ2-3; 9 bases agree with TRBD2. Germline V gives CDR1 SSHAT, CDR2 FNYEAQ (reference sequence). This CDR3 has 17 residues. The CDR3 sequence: CASSPSERGAVTDTQYF. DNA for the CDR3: TGTGCTAGCAGCCCTTCTGAGCGGGGGGCTGTCACAGATACGCAGTATTTT.

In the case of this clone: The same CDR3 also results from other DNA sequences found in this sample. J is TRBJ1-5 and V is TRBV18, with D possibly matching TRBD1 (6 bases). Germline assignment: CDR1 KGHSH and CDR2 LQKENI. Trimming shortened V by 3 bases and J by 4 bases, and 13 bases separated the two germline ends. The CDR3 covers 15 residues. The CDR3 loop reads CASSPWGARNQPQHF. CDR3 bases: TGTGCCAGCTCACCGTGGGGGGCAAGGAATCAGCCCCAGCATTTT.

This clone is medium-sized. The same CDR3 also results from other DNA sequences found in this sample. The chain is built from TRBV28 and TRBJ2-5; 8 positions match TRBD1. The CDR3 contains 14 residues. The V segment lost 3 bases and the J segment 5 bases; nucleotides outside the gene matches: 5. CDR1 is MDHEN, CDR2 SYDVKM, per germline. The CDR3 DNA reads TGTGCCAGCAGTTTCGGACAGGGCCGGGAGACCCAGTACTTC. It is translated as CASSFGQGRETQYF.

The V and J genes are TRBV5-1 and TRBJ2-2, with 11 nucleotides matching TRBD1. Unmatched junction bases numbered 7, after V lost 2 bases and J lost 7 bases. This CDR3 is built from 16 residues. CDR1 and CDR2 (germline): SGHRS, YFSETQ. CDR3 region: CASSFLGQGASGELFF. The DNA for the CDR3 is TGCGCCAGCAGCTTTCTCGGACAGGGGGCGAGCGGGGAGCTGTTTTTT.

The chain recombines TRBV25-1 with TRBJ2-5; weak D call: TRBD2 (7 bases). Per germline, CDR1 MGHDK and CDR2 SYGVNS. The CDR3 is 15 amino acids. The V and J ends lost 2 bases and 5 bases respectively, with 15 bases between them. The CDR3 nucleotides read TGTGCCAGCAGTGAAGGTGGGGGGGCACGGGAGACCCAGTACTTC. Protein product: CASSEGGGARETQYF.

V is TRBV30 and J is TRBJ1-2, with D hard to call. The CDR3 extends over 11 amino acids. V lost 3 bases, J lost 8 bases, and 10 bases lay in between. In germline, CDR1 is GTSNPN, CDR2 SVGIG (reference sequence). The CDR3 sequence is CAWSYTRGYTF. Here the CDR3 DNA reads TGTGCCTGGAGCTATACGAGGGGCTACACCTTC. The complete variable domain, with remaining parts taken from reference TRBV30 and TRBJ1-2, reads SQTIHQWPATLVQPVGSPLSLECTVEGTSNPNLYWYRQAAGRGLQLLFYSVGIGQISSEVPQNLSASRPQDRQFILSSKKLLLSDSGFYLCAWSYTRGYTFGSGTRLTVV.

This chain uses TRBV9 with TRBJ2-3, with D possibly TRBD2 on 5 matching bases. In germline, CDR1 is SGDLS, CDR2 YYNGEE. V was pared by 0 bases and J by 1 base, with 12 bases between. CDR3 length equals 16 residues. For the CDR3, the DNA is TGTGCCAGCAGCGTAGCTCCGGGGTATGGCACAGATACGCAGTATTTT. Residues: CASSVAPGYGTDTQYF.

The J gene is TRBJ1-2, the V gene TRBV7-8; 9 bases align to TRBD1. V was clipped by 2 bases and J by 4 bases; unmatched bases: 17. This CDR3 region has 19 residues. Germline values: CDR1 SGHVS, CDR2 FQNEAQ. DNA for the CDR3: TGTGCCAGCAGCTTAAAGCTTTCCAGAACAGGGGGCAATAGCTATGGCTACACCTTC. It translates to CASSLKLSRTGGNSYGYTF.

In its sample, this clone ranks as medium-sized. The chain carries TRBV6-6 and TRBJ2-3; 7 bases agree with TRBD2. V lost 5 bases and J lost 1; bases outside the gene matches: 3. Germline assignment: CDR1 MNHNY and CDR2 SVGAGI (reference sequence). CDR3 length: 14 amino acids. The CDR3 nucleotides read TGTGCCAGCAGTCCGAGCGGGGGCACAGATACGCAGTATTTT. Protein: CASSPSGGTDTQYF.

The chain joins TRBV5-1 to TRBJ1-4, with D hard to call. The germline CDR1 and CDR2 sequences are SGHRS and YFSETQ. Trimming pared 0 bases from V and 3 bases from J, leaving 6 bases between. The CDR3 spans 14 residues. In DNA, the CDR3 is TGCGCCAGCAGCTTGGAGGGTGCTAATGAAAAACTGTTTTTT. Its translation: CASSLEGANEKLFF.

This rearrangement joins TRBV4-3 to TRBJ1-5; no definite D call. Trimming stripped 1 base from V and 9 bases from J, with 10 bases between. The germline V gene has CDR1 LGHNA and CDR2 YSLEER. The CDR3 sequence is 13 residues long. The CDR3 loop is CASSQGVSGPQHF. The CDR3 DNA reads TGCGCCAGCAGCCAAGGTGTCTCAGGGCCCCAGCATTTT.

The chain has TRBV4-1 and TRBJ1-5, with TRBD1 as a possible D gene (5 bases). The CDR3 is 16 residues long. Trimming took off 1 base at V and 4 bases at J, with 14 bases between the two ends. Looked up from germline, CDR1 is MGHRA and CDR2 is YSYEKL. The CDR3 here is CASSQGGGGRNQPQHF. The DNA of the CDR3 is TGCGCCAGCAGCCAAGGTGGGGGGGGGAGAAATCAGCCCCAGCATTTT.

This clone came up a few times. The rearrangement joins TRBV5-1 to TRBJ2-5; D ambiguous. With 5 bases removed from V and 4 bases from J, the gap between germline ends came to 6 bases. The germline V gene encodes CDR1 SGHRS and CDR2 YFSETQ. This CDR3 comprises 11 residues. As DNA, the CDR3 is TGCGCCAGCAGTTGGCGAGAGACCCAGTACTTC. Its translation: CASSWRETQYF. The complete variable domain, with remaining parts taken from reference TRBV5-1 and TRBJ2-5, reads KAGVTQTPRYLIKTRGQQVTLSCSPISGHRSVSWYQQTPGQGLQFLFEYFSETQRNKGNFPGRFSGRQFSNSRSEMNVSTLELGDSALYLCASSWRETQYFGPGTRLLVL.

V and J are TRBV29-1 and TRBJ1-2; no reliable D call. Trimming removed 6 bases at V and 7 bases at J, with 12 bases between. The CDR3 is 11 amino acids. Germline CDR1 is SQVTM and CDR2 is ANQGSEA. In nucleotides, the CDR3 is TGCAGCGTCGCGGAGGGAGCTGGCTACACCTTC. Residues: CSVAEGAGYTF.